A single sample gave rise to the 11 T cell receptor beta chains below, sequenced in a study of blood T cell repertoires in COVID-19. Method: immunoSEQ multiplex PCR; TCRdb's copy keeps in-frame clones and lacks some. The sample has around 320,000 clones; just under 90% are singletons. The sequenced sample consisted of peripheral blood. These receptors were obtained from a woman between 25 and 40 years old with COVID-19, enrolled during active disease.

V gene TRBV18 combines with J gene TRBJ1-1; D is ambiguous. CDR1 and CDR2 from the germline V gene are KGHSH and LQKENI. This CDR3 comprises 13 residues. With 3 bases removed from V and 11 bases from J, the gap between germline ends came to 16 bases. CDR3 loop: CASSPIETGRAFF. Written as DNA, the CDR3 is TGTGCCAGCTCACCGATTGAGACGGGGAGGGCTTTCTTT.

J is TRBJ2-7 and V is TRBV11-2, with D unresolved. The V gene's germline CDR1 is SGHAT and CDR2 FQNNGV. V was pared by 5 bases and J by 2 bases, with 13 bases between. This CDR3 region has 14 residues. The CDR3 DNA follows: TGTGCCAGCAGCCTCAACACAGTCCCCTACGAGCAGTACTTC. Protein product: CASSLNTVPYEQYF.

The V gene is TRBV6-1, the J gene TRBJ1-2; TRBD1 is a possible D gene (6 bases). The length of the CDR3 is 15 residues. Trimming cost V 3 bases and J 4 bases, with 15 bases left between them. Per the germline V gene, CDR1 is MNHNS and CDR2 is SASEGT. CDR3 bases: TGTGCCAGCAGTGACAAACCGGGACAAGCCTATGGCTACACCTTC. Residues: CASSDKPGQAYGYTF.

V gene TRBV3-1 (or the pseudogene TRBV3-2) combines with J gene TRBJ1-4; 7 positions agree with TRBD1. The V gene end was trimmed by 4 bases and the J gene end by 7 bases; junction bases not matched to a gene: 3. The CDR3 runs to 13 residues. The germline V gene encodes CDR1 LGHDT and CDR2 YNNKEL (reference sequence). For the CDR3, the DNA is TGTGCCAGCAGCCTGACAGGGATTGAAAAACTGTTTTTT. As protein: CASSLTGIEKLFF.

The J gene is TRBJ1-5, the V gene TRBV7-9, with D unresolved. CDR1 and CDR2 from the germline V gene are SEHNR and FQNEAQ (reference sequence). V lost 1 base, J lost 4 bases, and 5 bases lay in between. CDR3 size: 13 residues. CDR3 region: CASSLDTNQPQHF. CDR3 sequence (DNA): TGTGCCAGCAGCTTAGATACAAATCAGCCCCAGCATTTT.

As regards this clone: Distinct nucleotide sequences in the sample also encode this CDR3. The genes are TRBV2 and TRBJ2-3; possibly TRBD2 for D (5 bases). The ends were cut back, 5 bases at V and 6 bases at J, with 9 bases in the middle. Germline V gene sequence: CDR1 SNHLY, CDR2 FYNNEI. CDR3 length equals 12 residues. The CDR3 protein is CASSRTGDTQYF. DNA of the CDR3: TGTGCCAGCAGTCGGACGGGGGATACGCAGTATTTT.

The chain employs TRBV19 and TRBJ1-2; D is possibly TRBD1 (5 bases). CDR3 length equals 14 residues. V lost 3 bases, J lost 8 bases, and 16 bases lay in between. The V gene's germline CDR1 is LNHDA and CDR2 SQIVND (reference sequence). The CDR3 loop reads CASSIGLRVSGYTF. In DNA, the CDR3 is TGTGCCAGTAGTATCGGTCTCAGGGTGAGCGGCTACACCTTC.

J is TRBJ2-2 and V is TRBV18, with TRBD2 matching over 7 bases. This CDR3 comprises 15 residues. Germline trimming cut 1 base from V and 1 base from J; bases unmatched to any gene: 0. Germline V gene sequence: CDR1 KGHSH, CDR2 LQKENI. Here the CDR3 reads CASSPLAGNTGELFF. The CDR3 DNA reads TGTGCCAGCTCACCACTAGCGGGGAACACCGGGGAGCTGTTTTTT.

This clone occurred once. V is TRBV19 and J is TRBJ2-1; TRBD2 agrees at 7 bases. Trimming cost V 5 bases and J 3 bases; bases outside gene matches: 13. The germline gives CDR1 LNHDA, CDR2 SQIVND (reference sequence). The CDR3 extends over 17 amino acids. The CDR3 region is CASSRWGGGKNYNEQFF. The DNA of the CDR3 is TGTGCCAGTAGTCGCTGGGGGGGAGGAAAGAACTACAATGAGCAGTTCTTC.

The rearrangement joins TRBV10-3 to TRBJ2-7; 11 bases are a match to TRBD1. Germline V CDR1 and CDR2: ENHRY, SYGVKD. The CDR3 has 15 amino acids. V shed 6 bases and J 3 bases; nucleotides not matched to a gene: 7. CDR3 region: CAIREGQGAYYEQYF. As DNA, the CDR3 is TGTGCCATCAGGGAAGGACAGGGGGCCTACTACGAGCAGTACTTC.

V is TRBV3-1 (or the pseudogene TRBV3-2) and J is TRBJ1-1, with 7 bases fitting TRBD1. The J segment lost 7 bases and the V segment lost 1 base, leaving 9 bases of the junction unmatched. Germline V gives CDR1 LGHDT, CDR2 YNNKEL (reference sequence). This CDR3 has 15 amino acids. CDR3 amino acids: CASSQGTGARSEAFF. As DNA, the CDR3 is TGTGCCAGCAGCCAAGGGACAGGAGCCAGAAGTGAAGCTTTCTTT.